The 20 T cell receptor beta chains below were found in one sample sequenced in a study of cytomegalovirus exposure and HLA in healthy donors. Vbeta (60) and Jbeta (13) primers were used in the PCR. The assay was immunoSEQ multiplex PCR, and TCRdb's table has in-frame clones only and misses some. The repertoire table contains some 96,000 clones. Sample: PBMCs. These receptors all stem from a woman in her thirties in good health and CMV-seronegative.

The rearrangement joins TRBV28 to TRBJ2-5, with 14 positions matching TRBD2. J gave up 5 bases and V 3 bases, and 2 bases lay outside the gene matches. The length of the CDR3 is 15 residues. CDR1 and CDR2 (germline): MDHEN, SYDVKM. Here the CDR3 reads CASSLTSGGAETQYF. The CDR3 nucleotides read TGTGCCAGCAGTTTGACTAGCGGGGGGGCGGAGACCCAGTACTTC.

The V gene is TRBV7-3, the J gene TRBJ1-1; no firm D call. The CDR3 covers 13 residues. V was trimmed by 5 bases and J by 5 bases, leaving 12 bases between them. Per germline, CDR1 SGHTA and CDR2 FQGTGA. CDR3 amino acids: CASSAEHATEAFF. DNA for the CDR3: TGTGCCAGCAGCGCGGAACATGCGACTGAAGCTTTCTTT.

This chain joins TRBV28 and TRBJ2-5; TRBD2 is a possible D gene (6 bases). V shed 7 bases and J shed 6 bases, with 18 bases lying between them. This CDR3 has 14 residues. CDR1 MDHEN and CDR2 SYDVKM come from the germline V gene. The chain's CDR3 is CASTPSGAVKTQYF. CDR3 nucleotide sequence: TGTGCCAGCACCCCCTCGGGAGCGGTAAAGACCCAGTACTTC.

This sequence joins TRBV9 and TRBJ1-3; D ambiguous. The CDR3 sequence is 13 residues long. Trimming cost V 0 bases and J 4 bases, with 5 bases left between them. Germline CDR1 reads SGDLS; CDR2 reads YYNGEE. The CDR3 region has the DNA TGTGCCAGCAGCGTAGACACAGGAAACACCATATATTTT. This translates into CASSVDTGNTIYF.

The chain couples TRBV11-2 to TRBJ1-4; D is ambiguous. V was cut by 7 bases and J by 8 bases, with 14 bases left in between. This CDR3 contains 13 residues. Germline CDR1 and CDR2: SGHAT and FQNNGV. CDR3 in amino acids: CASKSLAVEKLFF. CDR3 DNA: TGTGCCAGCAAGAGTTTAGCGGTGGAAAAACTGTTTTTT.

The chain couples TRBV4-1 to TRBJ2-7; a possible D gene is TRBD2 (6 bases). The CDR3 has 15 residues. Germline V CDR1 and CDR2: MGHRA, YSYEKL. V lost 1 base and J 3 bases, leaving 13 bases between the germline ends. CDR3 nucleotides: TGCGCCAGCAGCCAAGCGGCGGGGCAAGTCTACGAGCAGTACTTC. As protein: CASSQAAGQVYEQYF.

The V call is TRBV20-1, the J call TRBJ1-6; no firm D call. V lost 5 bases and J lost 10, with 9 bases in between. The CDR3 length is 11 residues. Germline values: CDR1 DFQATT, CDR2 SNEGSKA (reference sequence). CDR3 amino acids: CSALLESPLHF. In DNA, the CDR3 is TGCAGTGCTCTCCTTGAGTCACCCCTCCACTTT.

The rearrangement joins TRBV7-9 to TRBJ2-7; 11 bases match TRBD1. V was pared by 5 bases and J by 0 bases, with 3 bases of the junction left unmatched. This CDR3 comprises 15 residues. CDR1 and CDR2 (germline): SEHNR, FQNEAQ (reference sequence). CDR3 bases: TGTGCCAGCAGCCCGGACAGGGGGCTCTCCTACGAGCAGTACTTC. Translation: CASSPDRGLSYEQYF.

Concerning this clone: One junction end does not reproduce the germline sequence, and a read error may be involved. The CDR3 is CASSPSLRNAEAFF. DNA of the CDR3: TGTGCCAGCTCTCCGTCGTTGAGGAACGCTGAAGCTTTCTTT. The chain carries TRBV18 and TRBJ1-1, with D unresolved. Looked up from germline, CDR1 is KGHSH and CDR2 is LQKENI. The CDR3 is 14 residues long.

The chain carries TRBV19 and TRBJ2-7, with a tentative D call TRBD1 (5 bases). Germline-derived CDR1 and CDR2 are LNHDA and SQIVND (reference sequence). V was shortened by 5 bases and J by 3 bases, with 8 bases between the two germline ends. This CDR3 region has 12 residues. The CDR3 DNA sequence: TGTGCCAGTAGTGTGCAGGGCTACGAGCAGTACTTC. Its protein product is CASSVQGYEQYF.

The rearrangement uses TRBV4-2 and TRBJ2-7; D gene uncertain. This CDR3 comprises 14 residues. In germline, CDR1 is LGHNA, CDR2 YNFKEQ. The V end was cut by 4 bases, the J end by 0 bases, with 10 bases between. The CDR3 loop is CASSPLGSSYEQYF. In DNA form, the CDR3 reads TGTGCCAGCAGCCCCCTAGGCAGCTCCTACGAGCAGTACTTC.

The J gene is TRBJ1-2, the V gene TRBV28; D gene ambiguous. The V gene's germline CDR1 is MDHEN and CDR2 SYDVKM. This CDR3 contains 14 residues. V dropped 6 bases and J dropped 7 bases, with 18 bases sitting between them. CDR3 region: CASSLADTTSGYTF. CDR3 DNA: TGTGCCAGCAGCCTAGCAGACACTACTAGTGGCTACACCTTC.

The chain combines TRBV15 with TRBJ1-1; D not certain. The CDR3 extends over 15 amino acids. Germline V gives CDR1 LNHNV, CDR2 YYDKDF (reference sequence). Between the trimmed V and J ends, which lost 0 bases and 1 base, there was a span of 9 bases. The CDR3, as DNA: TGTGCCACCAGCAGAGAGAGACACCAGAACACTGAAGCTTTCTTT. Protein sequence: CATSRERHQNTEAFF.

The genes are TRBV18 and TRBJ2-2, with TRBD2 matching over 7 bases. Germline CDR1 KGHSH, CDR2 LQKENI. With V trimmed by 2 bases and J by 2 bases, 11 bases remained unmatched. The CDR3 is 18 amino acids. DNA for the CDR3: TGTGCCAGCTCACCAACCGCTGGGCTAGCGGAAAACACCGGGGAGCTGTTTTTT. Protein: CASSPTAGLAENTGELFF.

V and J are TRBV2 and TRBJ2-1; no definite D call. V lost 3 bases to trimming and J lost 3 bases, with 9 bases between them. Germline loops: CDR1 SNHLY, CDR2 FYNNEI. CDR3 size: 14 residues. As DNA, the CDR3 is TGTGCCAGCAGTGACAGGCCCGACTACAATGAGCAGTTCTTC. Its translation is CASSDRPDYNEQFF. Drawing the rest from reference TRBV2 and TRBJ2-1, the complete variable domain is EPEVTQTPSHQVTQMGQEVILRCVPISNHLYFYWYRQILGQKVEFLVSFYNNEISEKSEIFDDQFSVERPDGSNFTLKIRSTKLEDSAMYFCASSDRPDYNEQFFGPGTRLTVL.

CDR3 nucleotides: TGTGCCAGCAGCTCCACTAGCGGGAGAGACAATGAGCAGTTCTTC. Its translation is CASSSTSGRDNEQFF. The chain uses TRBV11-2 and TRBJ2-1; TRBD2 aligns across 11 bases. V lost 4 bases, J lost 5 bases, and 4 bases stayed unmatched. Germline V CDR1 and CDR2: SGHAT, FQNNGV. The CDR3 covers 15 residues.

The rearrangement joins TRBV29-1 to TRBJ1-1; the D gene is possibly TRBD1 (5 bases). The germline V gene encodes CDR1 SQVTM and CDR2 ANQGSEA. V lost 5 bases and J 0 bases, leaving 7 bases between the germline ends. The CDR3 runs to 12 residues. Written as DNA, the CDR3 is TGCAGCGTTCAGGGTATGAACACTGAAGCTTTCTTT. It yields the protein CSVQGMNTEAFF.

V usage is TRBV13 and J usage is TRBJ2-1; D is possibly TRBD2 (6 bases). V lost 4 bases and J 7 bases, leaving 20 bases between the germline ends. The CDR3 has 16 amino acids. Germline-derived CDR1 and CDR2 are PRHDT and FYEKMQ (reference sequence). The CDR3 protein is CASSSTGSQARNEQFF. The CDR3 region has the DNA TGTGCCAGCAGCTCAACCGGGAGCCAAGCAAGGAATGAGCAGTTCTTC.

The V gene is TRBV25-1, the J gene TRBJ2-3; weak D call: TRBD2 (6 bases). In germline, CDR1 is MGHDK, CDR2 SYGVNS. The germline V and J ends were trimmed by 2 bases and 6 bases, with 21 bases remaining between them. This CDR3 comprises 17 residues. The DNA of the CDR3 is TGTGCCAGCAGTGAAACCAGCGGGCGTAGGGGAATGGATACGCAGTATTTT. Translation: CASSETSGRRGMDTQYF.

Remarks on this clone: Other DNA sequences in this specimen translate into the identical CDR3. The CDR3 DNA sequence: TGCGCCAGCAGCCCCCTAGGAGGTGGAAACACCATATATTTT. This encodes CASSPLGGGNTIYF. V is TRBV5-1 and J is TRBJ1-3; no reliable D call. The CDR3 is made up of 14 amino acids. Germline CDR1 and CDR2: SGHRS and YFSETQ. V lost 4 bases and J 3 bases, leaving 11 bases between the germline ends.